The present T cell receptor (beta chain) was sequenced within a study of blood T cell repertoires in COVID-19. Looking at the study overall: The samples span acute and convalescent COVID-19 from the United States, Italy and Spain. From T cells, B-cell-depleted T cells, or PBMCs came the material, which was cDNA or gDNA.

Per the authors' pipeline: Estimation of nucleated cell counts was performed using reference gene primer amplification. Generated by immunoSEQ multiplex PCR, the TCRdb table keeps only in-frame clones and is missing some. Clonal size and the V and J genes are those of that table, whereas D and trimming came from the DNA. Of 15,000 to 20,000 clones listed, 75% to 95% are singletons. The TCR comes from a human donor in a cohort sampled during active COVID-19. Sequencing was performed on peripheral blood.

CDR3 bases: TGTGCCAGCAGTTTAGTAGCGGGAAAGAACGAGCAGTACTTC. Translating gives CASSLVAGKNEQYF. The rearrangement joins TRBV28 to TRBJ2-7; 8 nucleotides agree with TRBD2. Germline loops: CDR1 MDHEN, CDR2 SYDVKM. The CDR3 has 14 amino acids. V shed 2 bases, J shed 5 bases, and the junction held 5 bases outside the gene matches.